The present TCR beta chain was sequenced within a study of T-cell memory formation after mild COVID-19. Constant-segment-primed 5'RACE gave TCR alpha and TCR beta cDNA libraries with sample barcodes and UMIs. TCRdb reprocessed the 5' RACE reads via MiXCR and lists one record per CDR3 protein. Of some 100,000 distinct CDR3 sequences listed, around 10% were seen once; the top ten hold 40%. This clonotype was recorded a few times. The CDR3 totals 15 residues. V lost 4 bases to trimming and J lost 6 bases; unmatched junction nucleotides: 9. The germline gives CDR1 SGHRS, CDR2 YFSETQ. The specimen was PBMCs or a T cell subset sorted from them (not recorded which). The chain is built from TRBV5-1 and TRBJ2-2; TRBD1 matches at 7 bases. The sequence was obtained from a man aged 18 to 29 who had mild COVID-19 (a few samples of this study predate the infection). Cell type and time point are not known. The CDR3 loop is CASSPRTGRPGELFF. Written as DNA, the CDR3 is TGCGCCAGCAGCCCCCGGACAGGCCGTCCCGGGGAGCTGTTTTTT.